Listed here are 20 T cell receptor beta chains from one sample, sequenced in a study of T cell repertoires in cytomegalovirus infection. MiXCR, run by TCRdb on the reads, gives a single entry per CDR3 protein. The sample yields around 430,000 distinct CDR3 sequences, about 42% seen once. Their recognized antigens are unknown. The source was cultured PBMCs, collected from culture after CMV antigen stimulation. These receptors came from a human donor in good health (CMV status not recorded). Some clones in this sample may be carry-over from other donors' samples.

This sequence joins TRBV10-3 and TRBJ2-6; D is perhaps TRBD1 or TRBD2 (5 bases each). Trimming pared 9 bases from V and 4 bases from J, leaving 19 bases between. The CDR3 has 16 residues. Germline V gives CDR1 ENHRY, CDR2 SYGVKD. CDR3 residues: CAMAGTNPRGANVLTF. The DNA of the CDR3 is TGTGCCATGGCCGGGACCAATCCAAGGGGGGCCAACGTCCTGACTTTC.

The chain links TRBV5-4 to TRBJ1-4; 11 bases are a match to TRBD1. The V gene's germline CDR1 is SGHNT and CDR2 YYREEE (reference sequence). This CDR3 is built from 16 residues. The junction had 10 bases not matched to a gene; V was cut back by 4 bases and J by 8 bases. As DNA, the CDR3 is TGTGCCAGCAGCCGACAGGGGACAGGGGGAGCAGAAAAACTGTTTTTT. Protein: CASSRQGTGGAEKLFF.

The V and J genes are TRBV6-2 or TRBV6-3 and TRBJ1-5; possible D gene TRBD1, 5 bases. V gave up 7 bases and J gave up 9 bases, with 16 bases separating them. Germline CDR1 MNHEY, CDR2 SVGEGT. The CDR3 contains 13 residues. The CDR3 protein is CASTWDRIRPQHF. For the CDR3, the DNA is TGTGCCAGCACCTGGGACCGCATAAGGCCCCAGCATTTT.

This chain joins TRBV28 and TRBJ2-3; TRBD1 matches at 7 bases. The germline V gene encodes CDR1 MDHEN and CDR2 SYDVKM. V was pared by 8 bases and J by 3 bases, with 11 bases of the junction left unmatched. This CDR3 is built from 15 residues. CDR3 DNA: TGTGCCAGCGTCGACCCGGACAGGTCGACAGATACGCAGTATTTT. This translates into CASVDPDRSTDTQYF.

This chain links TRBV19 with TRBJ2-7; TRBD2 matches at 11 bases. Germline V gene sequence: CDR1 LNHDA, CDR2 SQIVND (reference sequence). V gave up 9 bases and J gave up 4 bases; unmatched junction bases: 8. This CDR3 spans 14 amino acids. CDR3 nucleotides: TGTGCCAGAATAGCGGGGGGGCCCACTTACGAGCAGTACTTC. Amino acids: CARIAGGPTYEQYF.

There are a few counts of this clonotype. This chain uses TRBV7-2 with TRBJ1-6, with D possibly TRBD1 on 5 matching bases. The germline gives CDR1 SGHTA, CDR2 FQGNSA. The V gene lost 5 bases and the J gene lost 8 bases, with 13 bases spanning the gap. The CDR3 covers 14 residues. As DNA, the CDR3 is TGTGCCAGCAGCCCGCAGGGAGGGGATTCACCCCTCCACTTT. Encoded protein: CASSPQGGDSPLHF.

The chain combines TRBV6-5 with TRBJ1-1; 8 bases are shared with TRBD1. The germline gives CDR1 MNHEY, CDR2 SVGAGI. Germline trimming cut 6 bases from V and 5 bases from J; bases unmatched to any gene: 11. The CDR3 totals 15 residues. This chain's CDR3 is CASSHPRGQSTEAFF. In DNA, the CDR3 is TGTGCCAGCAGCCACCCCAGGGGGCAGAGTACTGAAGCTTTCTTT.

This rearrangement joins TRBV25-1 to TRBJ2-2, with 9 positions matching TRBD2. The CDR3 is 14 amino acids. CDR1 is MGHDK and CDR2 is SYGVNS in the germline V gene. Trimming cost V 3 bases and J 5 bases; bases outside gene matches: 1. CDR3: CASSDLAGTGELFF. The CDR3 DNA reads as TGTGCCAGCAGTGACCTAGCGGGAACCGGGGAGCTGTTTTTT.

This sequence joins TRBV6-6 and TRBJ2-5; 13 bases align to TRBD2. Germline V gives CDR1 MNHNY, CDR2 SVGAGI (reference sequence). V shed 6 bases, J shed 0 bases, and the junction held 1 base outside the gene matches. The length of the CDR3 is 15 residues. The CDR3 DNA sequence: TGTGCCAGCAGAGGGACTAGCGGGAACCAAGAGACCCAGTACTTC. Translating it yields CASRGTSGNQETQYF.

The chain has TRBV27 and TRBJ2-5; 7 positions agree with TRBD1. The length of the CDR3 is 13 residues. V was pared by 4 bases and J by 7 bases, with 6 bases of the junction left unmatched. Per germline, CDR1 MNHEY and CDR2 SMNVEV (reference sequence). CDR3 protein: CASSSTGIGTQYF. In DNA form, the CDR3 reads TGTGCCAGCAGTTCGACAGGGATTGGGACCCAGTACTTC.

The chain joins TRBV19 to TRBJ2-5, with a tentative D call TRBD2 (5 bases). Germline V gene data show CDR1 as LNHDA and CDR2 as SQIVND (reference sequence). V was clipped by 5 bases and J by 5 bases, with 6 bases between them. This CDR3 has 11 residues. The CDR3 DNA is TGTGCCAGTAGTGGCGGGGAGACCCAGTACTTC. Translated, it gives CASSGGETQYF.

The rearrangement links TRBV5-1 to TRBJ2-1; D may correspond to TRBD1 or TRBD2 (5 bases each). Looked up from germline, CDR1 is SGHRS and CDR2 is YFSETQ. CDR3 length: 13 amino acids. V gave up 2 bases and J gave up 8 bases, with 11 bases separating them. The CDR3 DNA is TGCGCCAGCAGCTTCGGGACCGGCGATGAGCAGTTCTTC. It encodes CASSFGTGDEQFF.

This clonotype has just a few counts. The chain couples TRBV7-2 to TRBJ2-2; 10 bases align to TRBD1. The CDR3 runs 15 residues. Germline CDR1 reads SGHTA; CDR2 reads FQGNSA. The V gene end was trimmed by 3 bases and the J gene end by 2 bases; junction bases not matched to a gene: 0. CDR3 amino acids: CASSLTGGNTGELFF. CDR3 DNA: TGTGCCAGCAGCTTGACAGGGGGCAACACCGGGGAGCTGTTTTTT.

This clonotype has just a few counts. The CDR3 protein is CASAGLRGNQPQHF. The CDR3 nucleotides are TGTGCCAGCGCGGGCCTGAGGGGCAATCAGCCCCAGCATTTT. V is TRBV2 and J is TRBJ1-5; D call uncertain. V dropped 8 bases and J dropped 2 bases, with 13 bases sitting between them. CDR3 size: 14 residues. Germline CDR1 is SNHLY and CDR2 is FYNNEI.

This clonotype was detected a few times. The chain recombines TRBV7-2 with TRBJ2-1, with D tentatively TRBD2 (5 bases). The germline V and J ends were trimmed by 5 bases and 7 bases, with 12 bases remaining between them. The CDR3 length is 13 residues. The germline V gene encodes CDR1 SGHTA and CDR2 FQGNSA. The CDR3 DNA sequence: TGTGCCAGCAGCCGCCCGGGGTCGAATGAGCAGTTCTTC. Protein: CASSRPGSNEQFF.

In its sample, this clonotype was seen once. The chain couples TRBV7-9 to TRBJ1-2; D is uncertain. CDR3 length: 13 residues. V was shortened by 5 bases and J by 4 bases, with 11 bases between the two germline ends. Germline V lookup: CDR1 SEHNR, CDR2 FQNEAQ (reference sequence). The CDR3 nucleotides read TGTGCCAGCAGCCTCCCCAGGCCCTATGGCTACACCTTC. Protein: CASSLPRPYGYTF.

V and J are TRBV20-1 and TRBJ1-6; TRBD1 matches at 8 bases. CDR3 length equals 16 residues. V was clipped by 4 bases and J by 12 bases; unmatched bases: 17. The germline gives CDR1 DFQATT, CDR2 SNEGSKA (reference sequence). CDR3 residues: CSAIRPTGVHGLPLHF. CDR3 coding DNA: TGCAGTGCTATTCGGCCGACAGGGGTCCACGGTCTACCCCTCCACTTT.

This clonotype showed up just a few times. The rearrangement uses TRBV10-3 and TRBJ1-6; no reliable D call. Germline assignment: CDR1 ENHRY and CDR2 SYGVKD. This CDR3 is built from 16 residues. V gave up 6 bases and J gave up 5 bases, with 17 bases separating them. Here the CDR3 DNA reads TGTGCCATCAGCCCGGATGTGGGGTCGGATAATTCACCCCTCCACTTT. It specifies CAISPDVGSDNSPLHF.

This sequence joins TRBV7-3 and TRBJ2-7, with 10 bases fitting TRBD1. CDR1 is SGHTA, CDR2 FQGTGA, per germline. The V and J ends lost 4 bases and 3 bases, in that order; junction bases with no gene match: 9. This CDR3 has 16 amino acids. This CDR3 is CASSYGAGTGDYEQYF. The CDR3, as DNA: TGTGCCAGCAGCTACGGCGCCGGGACAGGGGACTACGAGCAGTACTTC.

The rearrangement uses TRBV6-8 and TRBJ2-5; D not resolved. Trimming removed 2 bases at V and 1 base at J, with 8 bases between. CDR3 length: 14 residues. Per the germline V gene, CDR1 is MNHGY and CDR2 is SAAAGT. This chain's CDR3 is CASSYKMAQETQYF. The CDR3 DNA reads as TGTGCCAGCAGTTACAAGATGGCCCAAGAGACCCAGTACTTC.